This is a list of T cell receptor beta chains from one sample in a study of blood T cell repertoires in COVID-19. Profiling relied on immunoSEQ multiplex PCR, and the TCRdb table lists in-frame clones only, not all of them. Among about 150,000 clones listed, 65% to 90% were seen once. The specimen was peripheral blood. These receptors all come from a woman aged 45 to 65 in a cohort sampled during active or convalescent COVID-19. The CDR3 runs from the conserved cysteine through the conserved F or W. Clone size appears in some rows only: once, few, many, or a class for an expanded clone.

V gene: TRBV3-1/TRBV3-2; CDR3 length: 16; J gene: TRBJ1-1; clone size: NA; CDR3 protein: CASSQMEEGPNTEAFF
V gene: TRBV2; CDR3 length: 15; J gene: TRBJ2-2; clone size: NA; CDR3 protein: CASRTSGANTGELFF
V gene: TRBV12-5; CDR3 length: 12; J gene: TRBJ1-2; clone size: few; CDR3 protein: CASGWTGNGYTF
V gene: TRBV27; CDR3 length: 16; J gene: TRBJ1-3; clone size: NA; CDR3 protein: CASSSEDRVRGNTIYF
V gene: TRBV30; CDR3 length: 15; J gene: TRBJ1-4; clone size: NA; CDR3 protein: CAWSKSGAFNEKLFF
V gene: TRBV7-6; CDR3 length: 15; J gene: TRBJ2-1; clone size: NA; CDR3 protein: CASSLAVAGPDEQFF
V gene: TRBV7-3; CDR3 length: 13; J gene: TRBJ2-2; clone size: NA; CDR3 protein: CASSYPDTGELFF
V gene: TRBV4-1; CDR3 length: 20; J gene: TRBJ1-5; clone size: once; CDR3 protein: CASSGALRGDGGLSNQPQHF
V gene: TRBV6-5; CDR3 length: 12; J gene: TRBJ1-1; clone size: NA; CDR3 protein: CASSRQDSEAFF
V gene: TRBV7-2; CDR3 length: 14; J gene: TRBJ2-3; clone size: NA; CDR3 protein: CASSYTRTHDTQYF
V gene: TRBV5-4; CDR3 length: 16; J gene: TRBJ1-1; clone size: NA; CDR3 protein: CASSPGGRGGNTEAFF
V gene: TRBV5-1; CDR3 length: 17; J gene: TRBJ2-3; clone size: NA; CDR3 protein: CASSLAVGRGGRDTQYF
V gene: TRBV6-5; CDR3 length: 14; J gene: TRBJ1-2; clone size: NA; CDR3 protein: CASSFGGRTYGYTF
V gene: TRBV7-3; CDR3 length: 15; J gene: TRBJ1-6; clone size: few; CDR3 protein: CASSSTGGRNSPLHF
V gene: TRBV5-1; CDR3 length: 16; J gene: TRBJ2-6; clone size: NA; CDR3 protein: CASSAGQGAGANVLTF
V gene: TRBV18; CDR3 length: 15; J gene: TRBJ2-1; clone size: once; CDR3 protein: CASSPTSGGALEQFF
V gene: TRBV7-2; CDR3 length: 15; J gene: TRBJ1-5; clone size: NA; CDR3 protein: CASSPNSQGNQPQHF
V gene: TRBV6-5; CDR3 length: 13; J gene: TRBJ1-2; clone size: NA; CDR3 protein: CASSSDRVYGYTF
V gene: TRBV7-2; CDR3 length: 15; J gene: TRBJ1-3; clone size: NA; CDR3 protein: CASSSGIHSGNTIYF
V gene: TRBV11-2; CDR3 length: 13; J gene: TRBJ2-5; clone size: NA; CDR3 protein: CASSFPEKRGQYF
V gene: TRBV12-5; CDR3 length: 13; J gene: TRBJ1-1; clone size: NA; CDR3 protein: CASGFEVNTEAFF
V gene: TRBV19; CDR3 length: 13; J gene: TRBJ2-7; clone size: NA; CDR3 protein: CASSTTEGNEQYF
V gene: TRBV7-7; CDR3 length: 16; J gene: TRBJ2-1; clone size: NA; CDR3 protein: CASSTDGAGGSNEQFF
V gene: TRBV24-1; CDR3 length: 17; J gene: TRBJ2-1; clone size: NA; CDR3 protein: CATSDTDPQDSYNEQFF
V gene: TRBV25-1; CDR3 length: 13; J gene: TRBJ1-2; clone size: NA; CDR3 protein: CASSEFLNYGYTF
V gene: TRBV9; CDR3 length: 15; J gene: TRBJ1-4; clone size: NA; CDR3 protein: CASSVDITGGEKLFF
V gene: TRBV12-3/TRBV12-4; CDR3 length: 13; J gene: TRBJ1-2; clone size: NA; CDR3 protein: CASRSDSNYGYTF